In its sample, the clone carrying this T cell receptor beta chain was seen once. Its antigen remains unknown. From germline, CDR1 is SGHTA and CDR2 FQGNSA. The CDR3 loop spans 15 amino acids. The V gene end was trimmed by 5 bases and the J gene end by 2 bases; junction bases not matched to a gene: 7. This specimen belongs to a study of cytomegalovirus exposure and HLA in healthy donors. Points from the study as a whole: Within a later analysis, the majority of CMV-associated TCR beta chains appeared HLA-restricted.

The PCR contained 60 Vbeta and 13 Jbeta primers. The assay was immunoSEQ multiplex PCR, and TCRdb's table has in-frame clones only and misses some. The sample has some 95,000 clones, under 80% seen once. The chain joins TRBV7-2 to TRBJ2-7, with TRBD1 identical over 9 bases. This clonotype was obtained from a man aged 45-60 years in good health and CMV-seropositive. The sequenced sample was PBMCs. CDR3 nucleotides: TGTGCCAGCAGCGCCCGGGGACAGGGTGCCTACGAGCAGTACTTC. As protein: CASSARGQGAYEQYF. Full variable domain (missing parts from reference TRBV7-2 and TRBJ2-7): GAGVSQSPSNKVTEKGKDVELRCDPISGHTALYWYRQSLGQGLEFLIYFQGNSAPDKSGLPSDRFSAERTGGSVSTLTIQRTQQEDSAVYLCASSARGQGAYEQYFGPGTRLTVT.